Below are 26 T cell receptor beta chains sequenced from a single sample in a study of cytomegalovirus exposure and HLA in healthy donors. The primer mix had 60 Vbeta and 13 Jbeta primers. Produced via immunoSEQ multiplex PCR; TCRdb's table is partial and in-frame only. The sample contains 95,000 to 110,000 clones, around 80% of which appear only once. Material: PBMCs. These receptors came from a woman aged 18 to 35 in good health and CMV-seropositive.

The rearrangement links TRBV14 to TRBJ2-1; TRBD2 matches 12 bases. Trimming took 4 bases from V and 4 from J; bases not matched to a gene: 5. This CDR3 spans 16 amino acids. From germline, CDR1 is SGHDN and CDR2 FVKESK. CDR3 protein: CASSPLAGGPYNEQFF. The CDR3 DNA follows: TGTGCCAGCAGCCCCCTAGCGGGAGGGCCGTACAATGAGCAGTTCTTC.

The chain joins TRBV28 to TRBJ2-1; TRBD2 is a possible D gene (5 bases). Trimming removed 7 bases from V and 5 bases from J, with 18 bases in between. The CDR3 totals 15 residues. CDR1 and CDR2 from the germline V gene are MDHEN and SYDVKM. CDR3 residues: CASTQSGRGNNEQFF. The CDR3 coding sequence is TGTGCCAGCACCCAGAGCGGCAGAGGGAACAATGAGCAGTTCTTC.

The chain recombines TRBV5-1 with TRBJ2-1, with D possibly matching TRBD2 (6 bases). Looked up from germline, CDR1 is SGHRS and CDR2 is YFSETQ. V was shortened by 0 bases and J by 10 bases, with 11 bases between the two germline ends. There are 13 residues in the CDR3. CDR3 sequence reads: CASSLAGENEQFF. CDR3 DNA sequence: TGCGCCAGCAGCTTGGCGGGGGAGAACGAGCAGTTCTTC. The full variable domain, completed using reference TRBV5-1 and TRBJ2-1, is KAGVTQTPRYLIKTRGQQVTLSCSPISGHRSVSWYQQTPGQGLQFLFEYFSETQRNKGNFPGRFSGRQFSNSRSEMNVSTLELGDSALYLCASSLAGENEQFFGPGTRLTVL.

The rearrangement joins TRBV2 to TRBJ2-7; 11 bases fit TRBD2. V gave up 6 bases and J gave up 2 bases; unmatched junction bases: 6. Germline V CDR1 and CDR2: SNHLY, FYNNEI. The CDR3 consists of 15 residues. The chain's CDR3 is CASSILAGGAYEQYF. CDR3 nucleotide sequence: TGTGCCAGCAGCATTCTAGCGGGAGGCGCCTACGAGCAGTACTTC.

The chain couples TRBV4-2 to TRBJ1-3, with D maybe TRBD1 (6 bases). The CDR3 contains 16 residues. V was clipped by 3 bases and J by 4 bases, with 16 bases between them. Germline-derived CDR1 and CDR2 are LGHNA and YNFKEQ. DNA of the CDR3: TGTGCCAGCAGCCAGGGGGCGGGGGCGCGGGGAAACACCATATATTTT. It codes for CASSQGAGARGNTIYF.

The chain joins TRBV28 to TRBJ1-4; TRBD1 might be the D (5 bases). The CDR3 loop spans 14 amino acids. Trimming took off 5 bases at V and 7 bases at J, with 14 bases between the two ends. Germline values: CDR1 MDHEN, CDR2 SYDVKM. CDR3 DNA: TGTGCCAGCAGTGGGGGGGTAAAGGGTGAAAAACTGTTTTTT. This codes for CASSGGVKGEKLFF.

The chain combines TRBV25-1 with TRBJ2-2, with 15 nucleotides matching TRBD2. The CDR3 consists of 15 residues. V shed 10 bases and J 7 bases; nucleotides not matched to a gene: 7. Germline loops: CDR1 MGHDK, CDR2 SYGVNS. The CDR3 loop is CATRTSGRAGGELFF. CDR3 DNA sequence: TGTGCCACGCGGACTAGCGGGAGGGCAGGCGGGGAGCTGTTTTTT.

V gene TRBV5-4 combines with J gene TRBJ2-3; 10 bases fit TRBD2. This CDR3 region has 15 residues. Germline V gene data show CDR1 as SGHNT and CDR2 as YYREEE (reference sequence). With 3 bases clipped from V and 5 bases from J, the junction kept 6 bases outside the gene matches. Written as DNA, the CDR3 is TGTGCCAGCAGCTCGAGCGGGAGGGCGAGAGATACGCAGTATTTT. Translated: CASSSSGRARDTQYF.

This chain connects TRBV7-9 to TRBJ2-1, with 9 bases aligning to TRBD2. Germline CDR1 SEHNR, CDR2 FQNEAQ (reference sequence). This CDR3 comprises 17 residues. After removal of 0 bases from V and 4 bases from J, the junction contained 7 bases not matched to a gene. This CDR3 is CASSLAVAGGHYNEQFF. The DNA for the CDR3 is TGTGCCAGCAGCTTAGCGGTCGCGGGAGGGCATTACAATGAGCAGTTCTTC. The entire variable domain, with the rest obtained from reference TRBV7-9 and TRBJ2-1, is as follows: DTGVSQNPRHKITKRGQNVTFRCDPISEHNRLYWYRQTLGQGPEFLTYFQNEAQLEKSRLLSDRFSAERPKGSFSTLEIQRTEQGDSAMYLCASSLAVAGGHYNEQFFGPGTRLTVL.

The chain employs TRBV6-1 and TRBJ2-7, with 12 positions matching TRBD2. Germline trimming cut 6 bases from V and 3 bases from J; bases unmatched to any gene: 3. This CDR3 has 14 residues. Germline values: CDR1 MNHNS, CDR2 SASEGT. The CDR3 coding sequence is TGTGCCAGCAGAGGACTAGCGGGACGCTACGAGCAGTACTTC. Its protein product is CASRGLAGRYEQYF.

In this sample, this clone turned up a few times. The rearrangement joins TRBV11-2 to TRBJ2-7; D is perhaps TRBD1 (6 bases). The V gene lost 5 bases and the J gene lost 2 bases, with 16 bases spanning the gap. This CDR3 has 15 residues. Germline assignment: CDR1 SGHAT and CDR2 FQNNGV. The CDR3 here is CASSLASWGPYEQYF. Written as DNA, the CDR3 is TGTGCCAGCAGCCTAGCTTCCTGGGGGCCCTACGAGCAGTACTTC.

The chain's CDR3 is CASVFGADQPQHF. Written as DNA, the CDR3 is TGTGCCAGCGTGTTTGGGGCGGATCAGCCCCAGCATTTT. The V gene is TRBV2, the J gene TRBJ1-5; a weak D match, TRBD1 (5 bases). V was pared by 8 bases and J by 5 bases, with 13 bases between. The CDR3 contains 13 residues. Germline-derived CDR1 and CDR2 are SNHLY and FYNNEI.

As DNA, the CDR3 is TGTGCCAGCACCGACAGGGAGTCCTACAATGAGCAGTTCTTC. This encodes CASTDRESYNEQFF. The rearrangement links TRBV6-1 to TRBJ2-1; 7 nucleotides align to TRBD1. V shed 7 bases, J shed 1 base, and the junction held 4 bases outside the gene matches. CDR1 MNHNS and CDR2 SASEGT come from the germline V gene. The CDR3 is made up of 14 amino acids.

The chain is built from TRBV29-1 and TRBJ2-1, with 11 positions matching TRBD2. The germline gives CDR1 SQVTM, CDR2 ANQGSEA. Losses at the gene ends were 7 bases for V and 1 base for J; bases not matched to a gene: 9. The CDR3 length is 16 residues. In nucleotides, the CDR3 is TGCAGCGCCGCTAGCGGGAGGACCATTTCCTACAATGAGCAGTTCTTC. Its translation: CSAASGRTISYNEQFF.

V usage is TRBV10-1 and J usage is TRBJ2-7, with 9 bases that match TRBD2. Germline loops: CDR1 WNHNN, CDR2 SYGVQD (reference sequence). This CDR3 spans 16 amino acids. The V segment lost 1 base and the J segment 2 bases; nucleotides outside the gene matches: 6. CDR3 in DNA: TGCGCCAGCAGTGAGTTTGGACTAGCGACCCCCTACGAGCAGTACTTC. Translation: CASSEFGLATPYEQYF.

This clone is a singleton in its sample. V and J are TRBV30 and TRBJ2-1; 10 positions agree with TRBD2. CDR3 size: 14 residues. The trim removed 2 bases at V and 7 bases at J, leaving 5 bases unmatched. In germline, CDR1 is GTSNPN, CDR2 SVGIG (reference sequence). CDR3 in amino acids: CAWSRLAGVNEQFF. CDR3 nucleotides: TGTGCCTGGAGTAGGCTAGCGGGAGTTAATGAGCAGTTCTTC.

This clone was found a few times. The chain couples TRBV6-1 to TRBJ1-5; a possible D gene is TRBD1 (6 bases). Germline CDR1 and CDR2: MNHNS and SASEGT. The CDR3 spans 13 residues. Trimming cost V 6 bases and J 7 bases, with 13 bases left between them. The CDR3 reads CASREQGNQPQHF. The CDR3 region has the DNA TGTGCCAGCAGAGAACAGGGTAACCAGCCCCAGCATTTT.

The sample holds a few counts of this clone. The chain combines TRBV4-2 with TRBJ2-5; 8 bases are shared with TRBD2. CDR1 and CDR2 (germline): LGHNA, YNFKEQ. The CDR3 loop spans 16 amino acids. The V gene end was trimmed by 1 base and the J gene end by 6 bases; junction bases not matched to a gene: 10. CDR3 in amino acids: CASSQVEAGAGKTQYF. The CDR3 nucleotides read TGTGCCAGCAGCCAAGTCGAAGCGGGAGCCGGGAAGACCCAGTACTTC.

The chain recombines TRBV6-5 with TRBJ2-5, with 10 nucleotides matching TRBD1. Looked up from germline, CDR1 is MNHEY and CDR2 is SVGAGI. Germline trimming cut 3 bases from V and 4 bases from J; bases unmatched to any gene: 8. This CDR3 comprises 16 residues. In DNA, the CDR3 is TGTGCCAGCAGTTATCCCACGACAGGGGGCCGAGAGACCCAGTACTTC. Protein product: CASSYPTTGGRETQYF.

The chain uses TRBV6-1 and TRBJ2-7, with D maybe TRBD1 (5 bases). From germline, CDR1 is MNHNS and CDR2 SASEGT. The CDR3 runs to 13 residues. With 11 bases removed from V and 6 bases from J, the gap between germline ends came to 20 bases. The CDR3 DNA reads TGTGCCGCCAGGGATATTAGGATATTCGAGCAGTACTTC. Amino acids: CAARDIRIFEQYF.

This sequence joins TRBV4-1 and TRBJ2-1, with D unclear. Trimming took 0 bases from V and 0 from J, leaving 6 bases between them. Germline CDR1 reads MGHRA; CDR2 reads YSYEKL. The CDR3 length is 15 residues. The CDR3 region has the DNA TGCGCCAGCAGCCAAGACACGAGCTCCTACAATGAGCAGTTCTTC. The encoded protein is CASSQDTSSYNEQFF.

The genes are TRBV29-1 and TRBJ2-2; 11 nucleotides agree with TRBD2. CDR3 size: 14 residues. Germline assignment: CDR1 SQVTM and CDR2 ANQGSEA. J lost 7 bases, V lost 3 bases, and 4 bases had no gene match. The DNA of the CDR3 is TGCAGCGTTGATAGCGGGAGGGCCTTCGGGGAGCTGTTTTTT. Translated, it gives CSVDSGRAFGELFF.

The CDR3, as DNA: TGTGCCAGCAGCTTAGCTATCGCGGGAGTAAACGAGCAGTACTTC. Protein sequence: CASSLAIAGVNEQYF. The chain joins TRBV7-2 to TRBJ2-7, with 7 bases that match TRBD2. Germline V gene sequence: CDR1 SGHTA, CDR2 FQGNSA. V was clipped by 0 bases and J by 5 bases; unmatched bases: 7. This CDR3 contains 15 residues.

V and J are TRBV7-9 and TRBJ2-1; D gene unclear. V lost 4 bases and J 5 bases, leaving 12 bases between the germline ends. Per the germline V gene, CDR1 is SEHNR and CDR2 is FQNEAQ (reference sequence). The CDR3 contains 14 residues. The CDR3: CASSSLSNHNEQFF. CDR3 DNA sequence: TGTGCCAGCAGCTCCCTATCCAATCACAATGAGCAGTTCTTC.

Notes on this clone: One end of the junction varies from germline; a read error may be responsible. The chain joins TRBV5-1 to TRBJ2-7; unclear D gene. CDR1 SGHRS and CDR2 YFSETQ come from the germline V gene. The CDR3 contains 12 residues. The CDR3 DNA reads as TGCGCCAGCAGCCGAGATGCCTACGCGCAGTACTTC. Translation gives CASSRDAYAQYF.

The chain recombines TRBV19 with TRBJ1-1; D may be TRBD1 (5 bases). Germline-derived CDR1 and CDR2 are LNHDA and SQIVND (reference sequence). Trimming stripped 7 bases from V and 5 bases from J, with 20 bases between. This CDR3 has 15 amino acids. The chain's CDR3 is CASTQGRGSWTEAFF. The CDR3 coding sequence is TGTGCCAGTACCCAAGGGCGGGGGTCATGGACTGAAGCTTTCTTT.